This T cell receptor beta chain derives from a study of T cell responses to AZD1222 COVID-19 vaccine. Here immunoSEQ multiplex PCR was the method, and the copy in TCRdb shows in-frame clones only, minus some. The sample yields 120,000 to 150,000 clones, more than 85% seen once. This TCR derives from an adult who received the AZD1222 COVID-19 vaccine. The starting material was peripheral blood, obtained 28 days after the second AZD1222 dose.

CDR3 sequence: CASSLLAGSGYNEQFF. In nucleotides, the CDR3 is TGTGCCAGTAGTCTACTAGCGGGTTCAGGCTACAATGAGCAGTTCTTC. This chain connects TRBV19 to TRBJ2-1, with TRBD2 matching 9 bases. The CDR3 length is 16 residues. The ends lost 5 bases at V and 3 bases at J; junction bases unmatched: 8. CDR1 and CDR2 from the germline V gene are LNHDA and SQIVND (reference sequence). Full variable domain (rest looked up from reference TRBV19 and TRBJ2-1): DGGITQSPKYLFRKEGQNVTLSCEQNLNHDAMYWYRQDPGQGLRLIYYSQIVNDFQKGDIAEGYSVSREKKESFPLTVTSAQKNPTAFYLCASSLLAGSGYNEQFFGPGTRLTVL.